These T cell receptor beta chains were read from a single sample in a study of blood T cells in healthy people across ages. TCRdb re-called the 5' RACE reads through MiXCR, storing one row per CDR3 protein. There are about 800,000 distinct CDR3 sequences in the sample; less than 60% occur only once, and around 18% lies in the top ten. Sequenced input: blood. These receptors all stem from an elderly man in good health. Each CDR3 is given with its conserved first and last residue. A D gene is named only where the DNA matches it firmly. The listing skips clone size in some rows; elsewhere it reads once, few, many or a size class.

J: TRBJ2-7; V: TRBV12-3/TRBV12-4; size: NA; D: TRBD1; DNA: TGTGCCAGCACCCCGACAGGGTCTCTTTACGAGCAGTACTTC; CDR3: CASTPTGSLYEQYF
J: TRBJ2-1; V: TRBV20-1; size: NA; D: TRBD2; DNA: TGCAGTGCTAGAGATCGAGGTCGTAGCGGGGGAGACAATGAGCAGTTCTTC; CDR3: CSARDRGRSGGDNEQFF
J: TRBJ2-2; V: TRBV28; size: once; D: NA; DNA: TGTGCCAGCAGACCCCATCATGTCACCGGGGAGCTGTTTTTT; CDR3: CASRPHHVTGELFF
J: TRBJ2-1; V: TRBV5-1; size: few; D: TRBD2; DNA: TGCGCCAGCAGCATAAGGACTAGCGGGAGTAATGAGCAGTTCTTC; CDR3: CASSIRTSGSNEQFF
J: TRBJ1-5; V: TRBV15; size: few; D: NA; DNA: TGTGCCACCAGCAGAGGTCTCGGGGAGGGCAATCAGCCCCAGCATTTT; CDR3: CATSRGLGEGNQPQHF
J: TRBJ1-4; V: TRBV29-1; size: few; D: TRBD1; DNA: TGCAGCGTTGAAGAGGGGCAGGGGGGCGAAAAACTGTTTTTT; CDR3: CSVEEGQGGEKLFF
J: TRBJ2-1; V: TRBV5-1; size: NA; D: TRBD1; DNA: TGCGCCAGCAGCGATACTGGACAGGGGGCAATCGATGAGCAGTTCTTC; CDR3: CASSDTGQGAIDEQFF
J: TRBJ2-7; V: TRBV6-2/TRBV6-3; size: NA; D: TRBD2; DNA: TGTGCCAGCAGTTATCTAGCGGGAGGATCTGGGTACGAGCAGTACTTC; CDR3: CASSYLAGGSGYEQYF
J: TRBJ2-1; V: TRBV28; size: NA; D: TRBD2; DNA: TGTGCCAGCTTCCCGGGGGGGGTCTCCTACAATGAGCAGTTCTTC; CDR3: CASFPGGVSYNEQFF
J: TRBJ2-5; V: TRBV9; size: NA; D: NA; DNA: TGTGCCAGCAGCGTAGATCTGGGCTCCAATGAGCAGTACTTC; CDR3: CASSVDLGSNEQYF
J: TRBJ2-1; V: TRBV7-2; size: few; D: TRBD2; DNA: TGTGCCAGCAGCTTAGATGCGGGAGGCATTTATGAGCAGTTCTTC; CDR3: CASSLDAGGIYEQFF
J: TRBJ2-5; V: TRBV6-8; size: NA; D: NA; DNA: TGTGCCAGTCCAAAAGCAAGGAGGCAAGAGACCCAGTACTTC; CDR3: CASPKARRQETQYF
J: TRBJ1-2; V: TRBV6-1; size: few; D: NA; DNA: TGTGCCAGCAGCTCGAAGGGAAAGGACTATGGCTACACCTTC; CDR3: CASSSKGKDYGYTF
J: TRBJ2-5; V: TRBV29-1; size: NA; D: TRBD1; DNA: TGCAGCGTTGAAGCACAGGGGGCGGGAGAGACCCAGTACTTC; CDR3: CSVEAQGAGETQYF
J: TRBJ2-7; V: TRBV11-2; size: NA; D: TRBD1; DNA: TGTGCCAGCAGCATCGGGACAGGGACACCTTGGGAGCAGTACTTC; CDR3: CASSIGTGTPWEQYF
J: TRBJ1-6; V: TRBV7-3; size: few; D: NA; DNA: TGTGCCAGCAGCTTAAACCCGGTCTCACCCCTCCACTTT; CDR3: CASSLNPVSPLHF
J: TRBJ2-4; V: TRBV4-1; size: NA; D: NA; DNA: TGCGCCAGCAGCCAAGTAGGGTGGGGAGTCCCCAAAAACATTCAGTACTTC; CDR3: CASSQVGWGVPKNIQYF
J: TRBJ1-5; V: TRBV20-1; size: NA; D: TRBD1; DNA: TGCAGTGTTAGAGATAAAGACAGGGGGCTAGTTAGCAATCAGCCCCAGCATTTT; CDR3: CSVRDKDRGLVSNQPQHF
J: TRBJ2-7; V: TRBV7-2; size: few; D: NA; DNA: TGTGCCAGCAGCCCCCGAGGGGGGCGAATTTACGAGCAGTACTTC; CDR3: CASSPRGGRIYEQYF